This T cell receptor (beta chain) was recovered during a study of cytomegalovirus exposure and HLA in healthy donors. This CDR3 comprises 14 residues. Trimming removed 1 base from V and 7 bases from J; junction bases left unmatched: 3. CDR1 is SGHTA, CDR2 FQGNSA, per germline. Participants comprised healthy donors of bone marrow. PCR primers comprised 60 Vbeta and 13 Jbeta primers. TCRdb's copy holds only in-frame clones and misses some; the assay was immunoSEQ multiplex PCR. In the table there are 140,000 to 150,000 clones, 70% to 85% of which are singletons. The sequenced sample consisted of PBMCs. The receptor comes from a woman aged 55-70 years in good health and CMV-seropositive. This chain connects TRBV7-2 to TRBJ2-7, with 11 positions matching TRBD2. The CDR3 protein is CASSLDSGRGEQYF. CDR3 DNA: TGTGCCAGCAGCTTAGATAGCGGGAGGGGTGAGCAGTACTTC.